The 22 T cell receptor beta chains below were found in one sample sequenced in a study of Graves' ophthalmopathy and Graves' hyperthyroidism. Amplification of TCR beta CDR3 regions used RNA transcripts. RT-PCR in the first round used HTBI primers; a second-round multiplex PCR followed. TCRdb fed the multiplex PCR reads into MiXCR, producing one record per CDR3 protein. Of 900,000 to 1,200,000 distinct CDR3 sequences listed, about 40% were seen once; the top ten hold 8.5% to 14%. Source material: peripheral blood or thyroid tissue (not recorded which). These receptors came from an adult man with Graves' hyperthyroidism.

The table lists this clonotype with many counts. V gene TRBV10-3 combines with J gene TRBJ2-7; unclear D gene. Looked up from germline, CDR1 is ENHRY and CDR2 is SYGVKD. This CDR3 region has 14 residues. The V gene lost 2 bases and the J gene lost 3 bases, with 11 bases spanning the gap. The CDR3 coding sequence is TGTGCCATCAGTGAGAGGGTAGCTAACTACGAGCAGTACTTC. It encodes CAISERVANYEQYF.

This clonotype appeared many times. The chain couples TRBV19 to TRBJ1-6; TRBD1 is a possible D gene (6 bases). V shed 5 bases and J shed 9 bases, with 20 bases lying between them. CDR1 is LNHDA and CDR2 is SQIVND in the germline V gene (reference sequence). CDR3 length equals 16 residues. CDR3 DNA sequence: TGTGCCAGTAGTCTCACCGGGACACCGATCGGTTCACCCCTCCACTTT. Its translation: CASSLTGTPIGSPLHF.

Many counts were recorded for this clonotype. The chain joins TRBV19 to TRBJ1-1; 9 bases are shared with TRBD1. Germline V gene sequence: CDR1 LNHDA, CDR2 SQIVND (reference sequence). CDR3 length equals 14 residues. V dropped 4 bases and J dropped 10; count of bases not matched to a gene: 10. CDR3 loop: CASSTTYRDRAAFF. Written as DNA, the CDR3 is TGTGCCAGTAGTACCACCTACCGGGACAGGGCAGCTTTCTTT.

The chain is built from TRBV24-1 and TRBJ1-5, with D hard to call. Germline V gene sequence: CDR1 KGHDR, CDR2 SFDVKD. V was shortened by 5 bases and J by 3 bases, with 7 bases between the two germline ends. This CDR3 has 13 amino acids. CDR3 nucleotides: TGTGCCACCAGTGGAGACAACAATCAGCCCCAGCATTTT. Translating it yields CATSGDNNQPQHF.

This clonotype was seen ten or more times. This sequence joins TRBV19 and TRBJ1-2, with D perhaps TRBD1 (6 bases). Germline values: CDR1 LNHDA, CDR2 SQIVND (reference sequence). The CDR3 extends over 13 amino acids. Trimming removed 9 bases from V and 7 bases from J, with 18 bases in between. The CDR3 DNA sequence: TGTGCCAGCAGAGACAGGTCAATGAGTGGCTACACCTTC. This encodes CASRDRSMSGYTF.

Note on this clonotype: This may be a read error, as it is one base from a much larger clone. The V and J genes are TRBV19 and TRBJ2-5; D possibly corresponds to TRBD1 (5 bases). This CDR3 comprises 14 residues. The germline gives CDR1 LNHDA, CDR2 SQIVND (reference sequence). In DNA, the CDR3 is TGTGCCAGTAGTACTGGACAAGCCCAAGAGGCCCAGTACTTC. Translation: CASSTGQAQEAQYF.

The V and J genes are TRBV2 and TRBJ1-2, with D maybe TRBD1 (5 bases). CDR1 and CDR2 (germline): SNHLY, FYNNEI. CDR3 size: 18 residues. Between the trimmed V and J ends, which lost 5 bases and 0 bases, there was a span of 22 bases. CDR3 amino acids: CASSYGTYGGQANYGYTF. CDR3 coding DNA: TGTGCCAGCAGTTACGGAACCTACGGCGGACAAGCTAACTATGGCTACACCTTC.

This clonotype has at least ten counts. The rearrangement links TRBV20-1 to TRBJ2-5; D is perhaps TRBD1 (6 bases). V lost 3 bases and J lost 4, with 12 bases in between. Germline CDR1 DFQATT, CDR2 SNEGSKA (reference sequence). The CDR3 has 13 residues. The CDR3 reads CSASRGVRETQYF. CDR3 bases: TGCAGTGCTAGCAGGGGTGTCAGAGAGACCCAGTACTTC.

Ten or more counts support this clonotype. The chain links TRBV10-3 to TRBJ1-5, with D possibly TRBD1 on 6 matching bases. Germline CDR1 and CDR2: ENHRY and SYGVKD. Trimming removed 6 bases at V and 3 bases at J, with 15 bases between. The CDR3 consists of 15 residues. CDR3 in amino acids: CAISREQGPNQPQHF. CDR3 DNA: TGTGCCATCAGCCGCGAACAGGGACCCAATCAGCCCCAGCATTTT.

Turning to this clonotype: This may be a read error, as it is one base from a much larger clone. CDR3 DNA sequence: TGTGCCAGCAGACGACAGGGGATAAACACTGAAGCTTTCTTT. Its protein is CASRRQGINTEAFF. The chain employs TRBV6-5 and TRBJ1-1, with TRBD1 identical over 8 bases. Germline V lookup: CDR1 MNHEY, CDR2 SVGAGI. V shed 6 bases, J shed 2 bases, and the junction held 5 bases outside the gene matches. CDR3 size: 14 residues.

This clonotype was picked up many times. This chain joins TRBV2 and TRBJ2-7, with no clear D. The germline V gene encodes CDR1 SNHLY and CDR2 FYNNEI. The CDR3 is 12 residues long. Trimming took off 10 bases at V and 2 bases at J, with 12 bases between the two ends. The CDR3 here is CATGRSTYEQYF. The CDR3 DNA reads TGTGCCACTGGCAGGTCGACCTACGAGCAGTACTTC.

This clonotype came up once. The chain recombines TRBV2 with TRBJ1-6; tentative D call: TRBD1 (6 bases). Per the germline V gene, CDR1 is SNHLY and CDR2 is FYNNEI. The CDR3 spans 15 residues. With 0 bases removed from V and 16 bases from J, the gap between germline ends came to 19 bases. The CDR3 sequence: CASSEASDRTETLHF. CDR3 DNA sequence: TGTGCCAGCAGTGAAGCGAGTGACAGGACAGAGACACTCCACTTT. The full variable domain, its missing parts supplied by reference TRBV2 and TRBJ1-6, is EPEVTQTPSHQVTQMGQEVILRCVPISNHLYFYWYRQILGQKVEFLVSFYNNEISEKSEIFDDQFSVERPDGSNFTLKIRSTKLEDSAMYFCASSEASDRTETLHFGNGTRLTVT.

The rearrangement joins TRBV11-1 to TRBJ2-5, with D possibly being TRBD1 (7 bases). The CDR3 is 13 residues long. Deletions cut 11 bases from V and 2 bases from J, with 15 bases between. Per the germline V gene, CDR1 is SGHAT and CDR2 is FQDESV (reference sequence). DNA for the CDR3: TGTGCCGGAGGGGGACAGCGACAAGAGACCCAGTACTTC. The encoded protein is CAGGGQRQETQYF.

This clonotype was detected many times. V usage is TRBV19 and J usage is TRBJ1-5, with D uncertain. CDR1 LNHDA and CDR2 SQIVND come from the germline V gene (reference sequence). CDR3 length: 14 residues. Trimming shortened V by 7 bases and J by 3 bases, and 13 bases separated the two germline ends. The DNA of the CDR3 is TGTGCCAGTACCCACCTGGACCTCAATCAGCCCCAGCATTTT. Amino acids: CASTHLDLNQPQHF.

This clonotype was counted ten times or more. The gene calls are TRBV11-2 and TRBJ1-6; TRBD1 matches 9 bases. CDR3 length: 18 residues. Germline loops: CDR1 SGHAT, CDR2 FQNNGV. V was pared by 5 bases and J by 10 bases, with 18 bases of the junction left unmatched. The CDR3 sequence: CASSLILPGQGPPSPLHF. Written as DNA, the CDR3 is TGTGCCAGCAGCCTCATTTTACCGGGACAGGGACCTCCGTCACCCCTCCACTTT.

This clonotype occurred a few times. CDR3 nucleotides: TGTGCCATCCGAGAGGGGTCCACTACCTACGAGCAGTACTTC. Its translation is CAIREGSTTYEQYF. The chain uses TRBV10-3 and TRBJ2-7; D is possibly TRBD1 or TRBD2 (5 bases each). Germline V gene sequence: CDR1 ENHRY, CDR2 SYGVKD. The V and J ends lost 8 bases and 2 bases respectively, with 16 bases between them. This CDR3 is built from 14 residues.

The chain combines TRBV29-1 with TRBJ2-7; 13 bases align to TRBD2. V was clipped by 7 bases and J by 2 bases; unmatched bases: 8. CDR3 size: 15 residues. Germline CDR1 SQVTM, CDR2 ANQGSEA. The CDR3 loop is CSDPTSGGPTYEQYF. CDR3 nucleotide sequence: TGCAGCGACCCGACTAGCGGGGGGCCAACCTACGAGCAGTACTTC.

This CDR3 is CSAKYLQGAANEEYF. CDR3 nucleotides: TGCAGTGCTAAATACCTACAGGGGGCAGCTAATGAGGAGTACTTC. V usage is TRBV20-1 and J usage is TRBJ2-7; 9 nucleotides align to TRBD1. Germline V CDR1 and CDR2: DFQATT, SNEGSKA (reference sequence). This CDR3 spans 15 amino acids. V was clipped by 4 bases and J by 11 bases; unmatched bases: 18.

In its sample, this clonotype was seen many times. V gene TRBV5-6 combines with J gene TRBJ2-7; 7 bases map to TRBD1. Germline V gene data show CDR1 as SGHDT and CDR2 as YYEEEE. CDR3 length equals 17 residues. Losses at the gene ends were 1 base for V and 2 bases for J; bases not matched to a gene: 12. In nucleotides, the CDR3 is TGTGCCAGCAGCTTGCCGCGCGGTGCAGGGGGAGCCTACGAGCAGTACTTC. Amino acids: CASSLPRGAGGAYEQYF. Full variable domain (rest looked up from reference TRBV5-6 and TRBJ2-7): DAGVTQSPTHLIKTRGQQVTLRCSPKSGHDTVSWYQQALGQGPQFIFQYYEEEERQRGNFPDRFSGHQFPNYSSELNVNALLLGDSALYLCASSLPRGAGGAYEQYFGPGTRLTVT.

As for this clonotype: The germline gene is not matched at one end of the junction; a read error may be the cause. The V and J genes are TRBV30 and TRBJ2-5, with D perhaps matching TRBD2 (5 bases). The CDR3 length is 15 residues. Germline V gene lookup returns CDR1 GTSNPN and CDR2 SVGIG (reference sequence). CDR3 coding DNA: TGTGCCTGGAGTCCCCACGGTGCGGGCCAAGTGACCCAGTACTTC. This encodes CAWSPHGAGQVTQYF.

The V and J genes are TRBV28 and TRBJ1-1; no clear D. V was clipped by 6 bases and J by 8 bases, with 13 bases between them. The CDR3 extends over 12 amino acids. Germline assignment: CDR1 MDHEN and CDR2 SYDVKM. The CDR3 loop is CASSLRMLEAFF. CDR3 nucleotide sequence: TGTGCCAGCAGCCTTAGGATGCTAGAAGCTTTCTTT.

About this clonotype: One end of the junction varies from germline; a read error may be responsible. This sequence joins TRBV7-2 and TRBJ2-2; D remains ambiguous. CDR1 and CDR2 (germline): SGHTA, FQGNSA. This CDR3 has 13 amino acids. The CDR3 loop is CVSSFGPTGELFF. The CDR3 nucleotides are TGTGTCAGCAGCTTTGGACCAACCGGGGAGCTGTTTTTT. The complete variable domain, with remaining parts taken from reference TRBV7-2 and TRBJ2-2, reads GAGVSQSPSNKVTEKGKDVELRCDPISGHTALYWYRQSLGQGLEFLIYFQGNSAPDKSGLPSDRFSAERTGGSVSTLTIQRTQQEDSAVYLCVSSFGPTGELFFGEGSRLTVL.